The 29 T cell receptor beta chains listed next were all sequenced from one sample in a study of T cell responses to AZD1222 COVID-19 vaccine (dated by TCRdb to 2020 to 2023). The time point label, read with the paper, signifies: baseline before first vaccination. The library was generated by the immunoSEQ multiplex PCR assay. TCRdb retrieved this table from immuneACCESS and kept in-frame rearrangements only. Not all clones are present; in checked studies, unresolved V genes account for under half, and no reason is known for the remainder. A total of 150,000 or so clones appear in this sample, under 95% of them only once. The top ten constitute around 5% of the sample. The source material was peripheral blood, sampled on day 0 of AZD1222 vaccination. These receptors all stem from an adult in good health.

A remark on this clone: Other DNA variants within this sample encode the same CDR3. This chain uses TRBV18 with TRBJ2-3; D is unresolved. The CDR3 runs to 12 residues. Looked up from germline, CDR1 is KGHSH and CDR2 is LQKENI. V was pared by 2 bases and J by 2 bases, with 2 bases between. The chain's CDR3 is CASSPATDTQYF. In DNA, the CDR3 is TGTGCCAGCTCACCAGCCACAGATACGCAGTATTTT.

This clone was seen once. This chain links TRBV7-2 with TRBJ1-2; D gene uncertain. Germline V gene lookup returns CDR1 SGHTA and CDR2 FQGNSA. The V gene lost 3 bases and the J gene lost 4 bases, with 12 bases spanning the gap. This CDR3 comprises 14 residues. CDR3 coding DNA: TGTGCCAGCAGCTTCGACCCTTCGGGCTATGGCTACACCTTC. Translated: CASSFDPSGYGYTF.

The chain links TRBV28 to TRBJ1-2, with D hard to call. The CDR3 is 14 amino acids. V was cut by 7 bases and J by 1 base, with 13 bases left in between. Germline V CDR1 and CDR2: MDHEN, SYDVKM. The CDR3 DNA sequence: TGTGCCAGCAATTCAGCCAGAGTTAACTATGGCTACACCTTC. It yields the protein CASNSARVNYGYTF.

V gene TRBV9 combines with J gene TRBJ1-6; D remains ambiguous. The CDR3 runs 13 residues. Germline assignment: CDR1 SGDLS and CDR2 YYNGEE. The V end was cut by 0 bases, the J end by 7 bases, with 5 bases between. DNA of the CDR3: TGTGCCAGCAGCGTAGGACCGAATTCACCCCTCCACTTT. It encodes CASSVGPNSPLHF.

The J gene is TRBJ1-2, the V gene TRBV29-1; D is perhaps TRBD1 (6 bases). Trimming stripped 2 bases from V and 2 bases from J, with 6 bases between. Germline V gene sequence: CDR1 SQVTM, CDR2 ANQGSEA. The CDR3 contains 12 residues. The CDR3 region has the DNA TGCAGCGTTGAACAGGGGAACTATGGCTACACCTTC. This sequence encodes CSVEQGNYGYTF.

The gene calls are TRBV7-6 and TRBJ2-5, with TRBD2 identical over 16 bases. Germline V gene sequence: CDR1 SGHVS, CDR2 FNYEAQ. The junction had 14 bases not matched to a gene; V was cut back by 5 bases and J by 2 bases. The CDR3 has 20 amino acids. The CDR3 spells CASSTPIGTSGGGTQETQYF. CDR3 coding DNA: TGTGCCAGCAGCACCCCCATCGGGACTAGCGGGGGGGGGACTCAAGAGACCCAGTACTTC.

This chain joins TRBV7-2 and TRBJ2-1; D is perhaps TRBD2 (5 bases). Looked up from germline, CDR1 is SGHTA and CDR2 is FQGNSA. This CDR3 spans 15 amino acids. Trimming pared 5 bases from V and 9 bases from J, leaving 20 bases between. This CDR3 is CASSPPPRGRSEQFF. CDR3 DNA: TGTGCCAGCAGCCCGCCCCCTCGGGGTAGGAGTGAGCAGTTCTTC.

The rearrangement links TRBV7-9 to TRBJ1-3; 8 positions match TRBD1. Germline CDR1 and CDR2: SEHNR and FQNEAQ (reference sequence). This CDR3 has 15 amino acids. Losses at the gene ends were 7 bases for V and 8 bases for J; bases not matched to a gene: 13. CDR3 residues: CASILSQGALDTIYF. The CDR3 DNA reads TGTGCCAGCATCTTGAGCCAGGGGGCGTTAGACACCATATATTTT.

Of note for this clone: In the same sample, other DNA sequences code for this CDR3. The V and J genes are TRBV29-1 and TRBJ1-1; D is ambiguous. The germline V gene has CDR1 SQVTM and CDR2 ANQGSEA. V lost 4 bases, J lost 0 bases, and 6 bases lay in between. The CDR3 contains 12 residues. CDR3 residues: CSVGRMNTEAFF. In nucleotides, the CDR3 is TGCAGCGTTGGGCGTATGAACACTGAAGCTTTCTTT.

V is TRBV7-2 and J is TRBJ2-1; 10 bases map to TRBD1. The CDR3 has 16 residues. The germline V gene encodes CDR1 SGHTA and CDR2 FQGNSA. Losses at the gene ends were 2 bases for V and 3 bases for J; bases not matched to a gene: 4. The CDR3 region is CASSLPGQGYYNEQFF. The CDR3 DNA follows: TGTGCCAGCAGCTTACCGGGACAGGGGTACTACAATGAGCAGTTCTTC.

The chain joins TRBV7-7 to TRBJ1-3; D unresolved. CDR1 is SSHAT, CDR2 FNYEAQ, per germline (reference sequence). The CDR3 totals 18 residues. CDR3 protein: CAQLRREQSRNSGNTIYF. The CDR3 DNA follows: TGTGCTCAACTCAGGAGAGAACAATCCCGCAACTCTGGAAACACCATATATTTT.

V usage is TRBV5-1 and J usage is TRBJ2-5; D is perhaps TRBD1 (5 bases). The CDR3 loop spans 15 amino acids. Germline V gene lookup returns CDR1 SGHRS and CDR2 YFSETQ. Deletions cut 2 bases from V and 5 bases from J, with 16 bases between. The CDR3 loop is CASSLGHQGFETQYF. The CDR3 nucleotides are TGCGCCAGCAGCTTAGGACACCAGGGTTTCGAGACCCAGTACTTC.

This chain links TRBV29-1 with TRBJ1-1; D may be TRBD1 (5 bases). The germline V gene has CDR1 SQVTM and CDR2 ANQGSEA. Trimming took off 6 bases at V and 4 bases at J, with 21 bases between the two ends. This CDR3 comprises 15 residues. In DNA, the CDR3 is TGCAGCGTAGGAGGAGGGGCAGGGTTAGGCACTGAAGCTTTCTTT. Amino acids: CSVGGGAGLGTEAFF. Full variable domain (rest looked up from reference TRBV29-1 and TRBJ1-1): SAVISQKPSRDICQRGTSLTIQCQVDSQVTMMFWYRQQPGQSLTLIATANQGSEATYESGFVIDKFPISRPNLTFSTLTVSNMSPEDSSIYLCSVGGGAGLGTEAFFGQGTRLTVV.

J is TRBJ1-3 and V is TRBV5-1; no definite D call. CDR3 size: 14 residues. Germline V lookup: CDR1 SGHRS, CDR2 YFSETQ. The germline V and J ends were trimmed by 4 bases and 0 bases, with 8 bases remaining between them. DNA for the CDR3: TGCGCCAGCAGCCCACTGAACTCTGGAAACACCATATATTTT. Protein: CASSPLNSGNTIYF. The full variable domain, in which reference TRBV5-1 and TRBJ1-3 provide the parts outside the CDR3, is KAGVTQTPRYLIKTRGQQVTLSCSPISGHRSVSWYQQTPGQGLQFLFEYFSETQRNKGNFPGRFSGRQFSNSRSEMNVSTLELGDSALYLCASSPLNSGNTIYFGEGSWLTVV.

Here the CDR3 reads CASSFSEAKNIQYF. The CDR3 DNA reads as TGTGCCAGCAGCTTCTCGGAGGCCAAAAACATTCAGTACTTC. V is TRBV7-2 and J is TRBJ2-4, with no clear D. This CDR3 has 14 amino acids. Germline CDR1 is SGHTA and CDR2 is FQGNSA. Trimming cost V 3 bases and J 1 base, with 7 bases left between them.

This rearrangement joins TRBV4-3 to TRBJ1-5; D is unresolved. V lost 1 base to trimming and J lost 4 bases, with 11 bases between them. The CDR3 sequence is 15 residues long. CDR1 LGHNA and CDR2 YSLEER come from the germline V gene. The CDR3: CASSQVIATNQPQHF. In nucleotides, the CDR3 is TGCGCCAGCAGCCAAGTAATCGCGACAAATCAGCCCCAGCATTTT.

The chain carries TRBV11-2 and TRBJ2-4; 9 bases line up with TRBD2. Unmatched junction bases numbered 15, after V lost 3 bases and J lost 6 bases. The CDR3 is made up of 18 amino acids. Germline CDR1 SGHAT, CDR2 FQNNGV. The CDR3 region is CASSFNTGLARAGNIQYF. In DNA, the CDR3 is TGTGCCAGCAGCTTCAACACGGGACTAGCCAGAGCGGGAAACATTCAGTACTTC.

The gene calls are TRBV7-3 and TRBJ1-2; D is unresolved. V shed 5 bases and J shed 2 bases, with 9 bases lying between them. The CDR3 consists of 13 residues. CDR1 and CDR2 from the germline V gene are SGHTA and FQGTGA. The CDR3 DNA reads TGTGCCAGCAGCCCCGGGAGAAACTATGGCTACACCTTC. This translates into CASSPGRNYGYTF.

This chain joins TRBV28 and TRBJ1-6; 12 nucleotides match TRBD1. With V trimmed by 4 bases and J by 9 bases, 10 bases remained unmatched. This CDR3 has 17 amino acids. Germline V gene data show CDR1 as MDHEN and CDR2 as SYDVKM. The CDR3 nucleotides read TGTGCCAGCAGTTCCGACTTCTCGGGACAGGGGGCTTCACCCCTCCACTTT. Amino acid sequence: CASSSDFSGQGASPLHF.

The chain has TRBV28 and TRBJ1-6; D may be TRBD1 (6 bases). The CDR3 contains 14 residues. Germline assignment: CDR1 MDHEN and CDR2 SYDVKM. Between the trimmed V and J ends, which lost 8 bases and 8 bases, there was a span of 16 bases. CDR3 coding DNA: TGTGCCAGCTGCGGGGGCGGGGATTATTCACCCCTCCACTTT. This gives the protein CASCGGGDYSPLHF.

This chain connects TRBV28 to TRBJ1-2, with a weak D call TRBD1 (6 bases). This CDR3 region has 14 residues. V was clipped by 4 bases and J by 8 bases, with 17 bases between them. Germline V gene data show CDR1 as MDHEN and CDR2 as SYDVKM. The CDR3 sequence is CASSSPTGSGGYTF. The CDR3 DNA follows: TGTGCCAGCAGTTCCCCTACAGGGTCCGGGGGCTACACCTTC.

The rearrangement uses TRBV6-6 and TRBJ1-6; D might be TRBD1 (6 bases). This CDR3 comprises 13 residues. Germline values: CDR1 MNHNY, CDR2 SVGAGI (reference sequence). Trimming shortened V by 0 bases and J by 14 bases, and 11 bases separated the two germline ends. This chain's CDR3 is CASSYSSGATLHF. CDR3 nucleotide sequence: TGTGCCAGCAGTTACTCGTCGGGGGCCACCCTCCACTTT.

This sequence joins TRBV7-9 and TRBJ2-3; no clear D. Germline CDR1 and CDR2: SEHNR and FQNEAQ (reference sequence). The CDR3 covers 14 residues. With 5 bases removed from V and 6 bases from J, the gap between germline ends came to 15 bases. The CDR3 reads CASSLRLGSDTQYF. CDR3 sequence (DNA): TGTGCCAGCAGCCTACGCCTAGGCTCGGATACGCAGTATTTT.

The rearrangement links TRBV2 to TRBJ2-3, with D possibly matching TRBD1 (7 bases). Germline assignment: CDR1 SNHLY and CDR2 FYNNEI. The CDR3 loop spans 14 amino acids. Trimming removed 4 bases at V and 4 bases at J, with 12 bases between. CDR3 amino acids: CASSAQGGPDTQYF. Written as DNA, the CDR3 is TGTGCCAGCAGTGCTCAGGGGGGCCCAGATACGCAGTATTTT.

The chain couples TRBV5-1 to TRBJ1-1; tentative D call: TRBD1 (6 bases). V was pared by 0 bases and J by 4 bases, with 10 bases between. This CDR3 region has 14 residues. Per germline, CDR1 SGHRS and CDR2 YFSETQ. This CDR3 is CASSLGGLATEAFF. The CDR3 nucleotides read TGCGCCAGCAGCTTGGGGGGGCTTGCCACTGAAGCTTTCTTT.

This chain joins TRBV29-1 and TRBJ1-1; possible D gene TRBD1, 5 bases. Looked up from germline, CDR1 is SQVTM and CDR2 is ANQGSEA. This CDR3 is built from 13 residues. Trimming removed 3 bases at V and 0 bases at J, with 8 bases between. The CDR3 DNA reads TGCAGCGTTGACTGGGGCGTGAACACTGAAGCTTTCTTT. It translates to CSVDWGVNTEAFF. The variable domain in full, completed from reference TRBV29-1 and TRBJ1-1, reads SAVISQKPSRDICQRGTSLTIQCQVDSQVTMMFWYRQQPGQSLTLIATANQGSEATYESGFVIDKFPISRPNLTFSTLTVSNMSPEDSSIYLCSVDWGVNTEAFFGQGTRLTVV.

The genes are TRBV7-2 and TRBJ2-2; no firm D call. CDR1 and CDR2 from the germline V gene are SGHTA and FQGNSA. CDR3 length: 14 residues. V dropped 4 bases and J dropped 4 bases, with 10 bases sitting between them. The CDR3 region is CASSSLPGTGELFF. Written as DNA, the CDR3 is TGTGCCAGCAGCTCCTTACCGGGCACCGGGGAGCTGTTTTTT.

This chain joins TRBV20-1 and TRBJ1-6; the match to TRBD1 covers 7 bases. The CDR3 sequence is 16 residues long. Unmatched junction bases numbered 7, after V lost 3 bases and J lost 2 bases. CDR1 DFQATT and CDR2 SNEGSKA come from the germline V gene (reference sequence). CDR3 sequence: CSASSGDSPYNSPLHF. CDR3 DNA sequence: TGCAGTGCTAGTTCGGGGGACAGTCCCTATAATTCACCCCTCCACTTT.

A single count supports this clone. The chain employs TRBV11-2 and TRBJ2-7; possibly TRBD1 or TRBD2 for D (6 bases each). Trimming removed 5 bases at V and 4 bases at J, with 15 bases between. The CDR3 runs 14 residues. From germline, CDR1 is SGHAT and CDR2 FQNNGV. In nucleotides, the CDR3 is TGTGCCAGCAGCCTCCGGGGGCCTTCGTACGAGCAGTACTTC. This translates into CASSLRGPSYEQYF.